This paragraph reports one T cell receptor beta chain. Its antigen has not been determined. The data stem from a study of monozygotic twins with inflammatory bowel disease (dated by TCRdb to the late 2010s). About the full investigation: A total of roughly 28 monozygotic twin pairs were included in the full study, comprising nine German pairs (four IBD-concordant, five IBD-discordant) and 19 IBD-discordant Danish pairs. Disease-associated traits were sought mainly through comparisons between IBD patients and their genetically identical healthy co-twins within discordant pairs. Each individual had, on average, about 151 000 unique TCRalpha sequences and 181 000 unique TCRbeta sequences available for analysis. What the work shows at the level of the full study, not this receptor alone: Different T cell subtypes could not be distinguished in the analysis. Compared with healthy twins, IBD patients had fewer clonotypes in common with other individuals, a difference most pronounced in patients showing signs of disease activity. Differing immunosuppressive treatments among patients may have added background noise and inter-individual variability to the repertoires. Concordant and discordant twins showed no difference in repertoire similarity, possibly because of limited statistical power. A decrease in TCRbeta repertoire diversity, as measured by inverse Simpson index, was observed in IBD patients compared with their healthy co-twins. The results gave no support for a single strong signal or clonotype linked to IBD.

The library was built by means of 5' RACE. For each TCR library, 3,000 to 3,500 ng of total RNA was used. For each sample, cDNA synthesis with SMARTScribe reverse transcriptase was split into eight separate reactions. During cDNA synthesis, template switching introduced unique molecular identifiers that contained a 6-nucleotide sample barcode. Amplification of TCRalpha and TCRbeta cDNA involved two nested PCRs of 16 and 9 cycles, and each PCR was followed by bead purification. Before amplification, the cDNA was treated with uracil DNA-glycosylase and purified using the QIAquick PCR purification kit. The second PCR was the step at which Illumina TruSeq-compatible adapters and sample-specific barcodes were added. TapeStation and Qubit were used to check library quality and concentration, and 5 ng of each library was pooled. Pooled libraries were sequenced on an Illumina HiSeq2500 single-index Rapid Run with 2 x 100 bp reads and custom sequencing primers. In the authors' own workflow: UMI-based consensus assembly with MiGEC version 1.2.6 was used to correct PCR and sequencing errors. MiXCR version 2.1.1 was used for V(D)J alignment, clonotype assembly and CDR3 extraction. Gene usage, clonotype sharing and MAIT/NKT TCR abundance were normalised by analysing the top 1000, 10 000 and 20 000 clonotypes per sample. After downsampling to 27 000 UMIs, diversity was calculated as the inverse Simpson index using the vegan R package. Paired Mann-Whitney U tests were applied to discordant twin pairs, and Benjamini-Hochberg correction was used for multiple testing. TCRdb reprocessed the raw reads; every CDR3 protein sequence is a single record, and DNA is not supplied. TCRdb, rather than the study authors, made the V and J calls. The table kept for this sample lists approximately 300,000 distinct CDR3 sequences. The ten largest clones add up to 5.6% of the sample.

Taken from cysteine to phenylalanine, the CDR3 has 15 residues. No DNA sequence is on record. CDR1 and CDR2, looked up from the germline V gene, are MDHEN and SYDVKM. From each donor, an approximately 2.5 ml peripheral blood sample was collected into PAXgene tubes and kept at -80 degrees C. Without any T cell sorting, total RNA was extracted from whole blood using the PAXgene blood miRNA kit on an automated QIAcube. Deep TCRalpha and TCRbeta repertoire profiling with unique molecular barcoding was performed on peripheral blood of monozygotic twin pairs concordant or discordant for inflammatory bowel disease. For every twin pair, smoking habits were documented, and each individual was categorised as a current, former or never smoker.

The specimen sequenced was blood. The sequence was obtained from a human donor with ulcerative colitis or Crohn's disease, or a healthy co-twin of an affected twin (not recorded which). The receptor chain draws on TRBV28 and TRBJ2-3; TCRdb indicates TRBD2, and absent DNA this call remains unverified. The CDR3 amino acid sequence is: CASSSAGVFTDTQYF.